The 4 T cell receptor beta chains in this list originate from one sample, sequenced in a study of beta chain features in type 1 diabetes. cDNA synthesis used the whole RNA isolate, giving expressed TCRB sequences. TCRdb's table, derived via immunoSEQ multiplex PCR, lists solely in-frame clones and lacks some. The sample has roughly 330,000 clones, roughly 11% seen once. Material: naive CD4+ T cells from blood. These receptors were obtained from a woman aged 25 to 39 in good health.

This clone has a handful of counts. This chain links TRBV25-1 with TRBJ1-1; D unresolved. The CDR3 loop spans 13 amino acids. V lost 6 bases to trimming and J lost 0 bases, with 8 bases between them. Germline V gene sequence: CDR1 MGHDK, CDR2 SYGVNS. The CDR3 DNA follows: TGTGCCAGCAGCTTTCTTATGAACACTGAAGCTTTCTTT. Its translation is CASSFLMNTEAFF. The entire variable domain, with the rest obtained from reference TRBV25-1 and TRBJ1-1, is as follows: EADIYQTPRYLVIGTGKKITLECSQTMGHDKMYWYQQDPGMELHLIHYSYGVNSTEKGDLSSESTVSRIRTEHFPLTLESARPSHTSQYLCASSFLMNTEAFFGQGTRLTVV.

The CDR3 is CASSLGVSGGPQFF. In DNA form, the CDR3 reads TGTGCCAGCAGCTTAGGGGTCTCGGGAGGGCCCCAGTTCTTC. The chain couples TRBV7-2 to TRBJ2-1; 8 nucleotides line up with TRBD2. Trimming at V came to 1 base and at J to 13 bases, leaving 9 bases not matched to a gene. From germline, CDR1 is SGHTA and CDR2 FQGNSA. CDR3 length: 14 amino acids. Complete variable domain (other parts from reference TRBV7-2 and TRBJ2-1): GAGVSQSPSNKVTEKGKDVELRCDPISGHTALYWYRQSLGQGLEFLIYFQGNSAPDKSGLPSDRFSAERTGGSVSTLTIQRTQQEDSAVYLCASSLGVSGGPQFFGPGTRLTVL.

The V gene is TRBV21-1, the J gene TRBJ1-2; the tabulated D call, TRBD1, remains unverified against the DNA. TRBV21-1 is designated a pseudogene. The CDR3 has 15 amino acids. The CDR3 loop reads CASSTRQGRGYGYTF. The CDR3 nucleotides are TGTGCCAGCAGCACCCGACAGGGTAGGGGGTATGGCTACACCTTC.

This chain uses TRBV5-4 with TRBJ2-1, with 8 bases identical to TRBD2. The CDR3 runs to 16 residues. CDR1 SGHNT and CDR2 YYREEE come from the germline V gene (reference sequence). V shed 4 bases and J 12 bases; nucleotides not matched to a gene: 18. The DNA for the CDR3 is TGTGCCAGCAGCCATAGAGCGGGGGAAGGGCGTTCGGTGCAGTTCTTC. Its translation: CASSHRAGEGRSVQFF.